These T cell receptor beta chains were read from a single sample in a study of OX40 agonist ivuxolimab in advanced cancers. Sequencing was performed with immunoSEQ multiplex PCR; in TCRdb, only in-frame clones are kept and a portion is missing. This sample carries roughly 76,000 clones, 65% to 90% of them seen once, and the ten largest clones take roughly 3%. The source material was CD4+ or CD8+ T cells sorted from blood, sampled in a trial of the OX40 agonist ivuxolimab. These receptor sequences come from an adult with an advanced solid tumor such as melanoma, head and neck, liver or kidney cancer. Each CDR3 is given with its conserved first and last residue. Fields, in order: V gene, clone size, D gene, J gene, CDR3 protein, CDR3 DNA. D genes are given only for firm matches. Rows may omit the clone size; those that give it use once, few, many or a size class.

>TRBV9|.|TRBD1|TRBJ1-3
CASSASGGRGNTIYF
TGTGCCAGCAGCGCTTCAGGGGGACGAGGAAACACCATATATTTT
>TRBV7-9|.|TRBD1|TRBJ2-7
CASSKDRGNDEQYF
TGTGCCAGCAGCAAGGACAGGGGAAACGACGAGCAGTACTTC
>TRBV18|few|TRBD1|TRBJ1-4
CASSTQQGGNEKLFF
TGTGCCAGCTCAACCCAACAGGGGGGTAATGAAAAACTGTTTTTT
>TRBV18|.|TRBD2|TRBJ2-1
CASSPPGGGNTNEQFF
TGTGCCAGCTCACCGCCGGGAGGGGGTAATACCAATGAGCAGTTCTTC
>TRBV15|.|.|TRBJ1-3
CATRPGLSSGNTIYF
TGTGCCACCCGTCCGGGACTGAGCTCTGGAAACACCATATATTTT
>TRBV7-6|.|.|TRBJ1-2
CASSLASQISGYGYTF
TGTGCCAGCAGCTTAGCGTCCCAGATCTCGGGGTATGGCTACACCTTC
>TRBV27|.|TRBD2|TRBJ2-2
CASSFSLLAGAGELFF
TGTGCCAGCAGTTTCTCGCTACTAGCGGGAGCCGGGGAGCTGTTTTTT
>TRBV19|.|.|TRBJ1-4
CASRPGGVREKLFF
TGTGCCAGTAGACCTGGGGGAGTTCGTGAAAAACTGTTTTTT
>TRBV9|.|.|TRBJ1-4
CASSVEVGVGSEKLFF
TGTGCCAGCAGCGTAGAAGTCGGGGTCGGATCTGAAAAACTGTTTTTT
>TRBV10-3|.|TRBD1|TRBJ1-1
CAISPRGGGGSLGTEAFF
TGTGCCATCAGTCCCAGGGGGGGAGGAGGCTCGTTGGGGACTGAAGCTTTCTTT